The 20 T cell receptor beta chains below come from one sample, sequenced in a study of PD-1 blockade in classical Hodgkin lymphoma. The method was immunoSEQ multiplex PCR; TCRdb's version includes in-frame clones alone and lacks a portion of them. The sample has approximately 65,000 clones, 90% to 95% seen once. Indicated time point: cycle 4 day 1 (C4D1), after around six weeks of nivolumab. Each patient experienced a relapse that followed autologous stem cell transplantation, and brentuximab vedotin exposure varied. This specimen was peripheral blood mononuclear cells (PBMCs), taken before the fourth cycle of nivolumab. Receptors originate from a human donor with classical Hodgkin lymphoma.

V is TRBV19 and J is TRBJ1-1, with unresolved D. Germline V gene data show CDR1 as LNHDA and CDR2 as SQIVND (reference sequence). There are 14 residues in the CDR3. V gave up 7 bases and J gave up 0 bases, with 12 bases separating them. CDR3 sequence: CASTPGPLNTEAFF. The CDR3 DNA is TGTGCCAGTACCCCTGGACCCCTGAACACTGAAGCTTTCTTT.

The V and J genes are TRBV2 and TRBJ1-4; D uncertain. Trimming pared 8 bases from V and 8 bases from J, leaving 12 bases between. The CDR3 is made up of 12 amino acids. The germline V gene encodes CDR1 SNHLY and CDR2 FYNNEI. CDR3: CASQAAGEKLFF. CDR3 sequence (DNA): TGTGCCAGCCAGGCCGCGGGGGAAAAACTGTTTTTT.

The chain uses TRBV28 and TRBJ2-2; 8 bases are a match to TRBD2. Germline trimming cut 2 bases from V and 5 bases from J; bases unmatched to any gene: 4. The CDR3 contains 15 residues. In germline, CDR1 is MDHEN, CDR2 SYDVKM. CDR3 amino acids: CASSLAGGITGELFF. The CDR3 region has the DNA TGTGCCAGCAGTTTAGCGGGAGGAATAACCGGGGAGCTGTTTTTT.

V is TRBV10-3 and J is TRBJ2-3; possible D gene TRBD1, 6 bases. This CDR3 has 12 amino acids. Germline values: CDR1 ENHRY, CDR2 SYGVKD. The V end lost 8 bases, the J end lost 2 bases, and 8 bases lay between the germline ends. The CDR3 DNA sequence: TGTGCCATCGGACAGCCCACAGATACGCAGTATTTT. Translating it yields CAIGQPTDTQYF.

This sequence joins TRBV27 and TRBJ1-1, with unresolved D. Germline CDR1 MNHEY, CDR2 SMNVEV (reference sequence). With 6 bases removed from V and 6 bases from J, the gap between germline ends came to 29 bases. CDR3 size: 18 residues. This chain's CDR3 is CASSTRAGAVGSFSEAFF. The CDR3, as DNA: TGTGCCAGCAGCACGCGAGCGGGCGCGGTTGGATCCTTTTCTGAAGCTTTCTTT.

CDR3 DNA sequence: TGTGCCAGCAGTTACTCCACAGGGGCCATGAACTATGGCTACACCTTC. It specifies CASSYSTGAMNYGYTF. The chain has TRBV6-5 and TRBJ1-2; TRBD1 aligns across 7 bases. Trimming at V came to 0 bases and at J to 2 bases, leaving 6 bases not matched to a gene. CDR3 size: 16 residues. Germline V gene sequence: CDR1 MNHEY, CDR2 SVGAGI.

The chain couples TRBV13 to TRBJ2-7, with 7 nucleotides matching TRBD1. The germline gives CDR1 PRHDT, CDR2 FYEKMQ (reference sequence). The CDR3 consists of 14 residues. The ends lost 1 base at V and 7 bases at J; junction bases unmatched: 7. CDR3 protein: CASSLDSGGREQYF. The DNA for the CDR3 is TGTGCCAGCAGCTTAGATTCAGGGGGAAGGGAGCAGTACTTC.

The CDR3 DNA sequence: TGTGCCACCAGCATGGGACTAGCGTACGAGCAGTACTTC. Its translation is CATSMGLAYEQYF. This chain connects TRBV15 to TRBJ2-7; TRBD2 matches 10 bases. This CDR3 contains 13 residues. CDR1 and CDR2 from the germline V gene are LNHNV and YYDKDF (reference sequence). After removal of 4 bases from V and 4 bases from J, the junction contained 1 base not matched to a gene.

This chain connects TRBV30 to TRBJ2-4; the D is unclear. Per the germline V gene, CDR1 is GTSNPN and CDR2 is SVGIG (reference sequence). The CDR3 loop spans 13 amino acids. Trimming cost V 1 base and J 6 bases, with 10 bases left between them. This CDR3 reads CAWSAAFRNIQYF. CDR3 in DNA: TGTGCCTGGAGTGCAGCATTTAGAAACATTCAGTACTTC.

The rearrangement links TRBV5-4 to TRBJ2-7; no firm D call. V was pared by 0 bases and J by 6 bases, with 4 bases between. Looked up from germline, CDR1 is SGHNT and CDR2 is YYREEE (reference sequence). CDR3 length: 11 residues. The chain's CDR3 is CASSLGGEQYF. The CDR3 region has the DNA TGTGCCAGCAGCTTGGGGGGCGAGCAGTACTTC.

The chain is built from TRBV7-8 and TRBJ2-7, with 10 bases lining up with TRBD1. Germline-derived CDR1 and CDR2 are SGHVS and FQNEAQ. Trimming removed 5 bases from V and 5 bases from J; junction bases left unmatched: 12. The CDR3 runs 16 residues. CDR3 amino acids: CASSQATGQGYHEQYF. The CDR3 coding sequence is TGTGCCAGCAGCCAGGCAACGGGACAGGGGTACCACGAGCAGTACTTC.

The CDR3 DNA reads as TGTGCCAGCAGTTCCCCAAAGACAGGCACTGAAGCTTTCTTT. Its protein is CASSSPKTGTEAFF. The chain has TRBV28 and TRBJ1-1, with D possibly matching TRBD1 (6 bases). Germline V gene lookup returns CDR1 MDHEN and CDR2 SYDVKM. Trimming left V 4 bases short and J 4 bases short, with 13 bases between. The CDR3 length is 14 residues.

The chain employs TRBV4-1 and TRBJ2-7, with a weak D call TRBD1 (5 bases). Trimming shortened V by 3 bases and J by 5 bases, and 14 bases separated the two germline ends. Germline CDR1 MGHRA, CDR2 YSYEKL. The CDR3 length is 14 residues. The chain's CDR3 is CASSQLPTTDEQYF. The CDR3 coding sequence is TGCGCCAGCAGCCAGTTGCCTACGACAGACGAGCAGTACTTC.

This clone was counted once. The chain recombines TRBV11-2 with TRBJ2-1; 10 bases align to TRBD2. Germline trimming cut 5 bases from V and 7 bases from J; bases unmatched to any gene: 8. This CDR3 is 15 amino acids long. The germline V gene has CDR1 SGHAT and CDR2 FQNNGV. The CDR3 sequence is CASSHLGTSVNEQFF. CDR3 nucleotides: TGTGCCAGCAGCCACCTCGGGACTAGCGTTAATGAGCAGTTCTTC.

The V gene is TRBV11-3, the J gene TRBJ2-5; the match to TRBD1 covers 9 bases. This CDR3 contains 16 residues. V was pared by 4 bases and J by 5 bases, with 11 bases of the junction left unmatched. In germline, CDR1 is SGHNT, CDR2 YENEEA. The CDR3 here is CASSSSRTGGEETQYF. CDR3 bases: TGTGCCAGCAGCTCGTCGCGCACAGGGGGCGAGGAGACCCAGTACTTC.

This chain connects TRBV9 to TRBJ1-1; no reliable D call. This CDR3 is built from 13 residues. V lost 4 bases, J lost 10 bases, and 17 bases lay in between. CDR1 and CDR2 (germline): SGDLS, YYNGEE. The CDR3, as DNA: TGTGCCAGCAGCCCAGGAGGAGGTATAGGAGCTTTCTTT. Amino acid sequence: CASSPGGGIGAFF.

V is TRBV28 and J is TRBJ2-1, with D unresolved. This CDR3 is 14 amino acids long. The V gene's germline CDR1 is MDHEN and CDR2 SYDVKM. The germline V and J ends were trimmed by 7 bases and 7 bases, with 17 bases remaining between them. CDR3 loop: CASTRWIQDNEQFF. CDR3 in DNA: TGTGCCAGCACCCGCTGGATTCAGGATAATGAGCAGTTCTTC.

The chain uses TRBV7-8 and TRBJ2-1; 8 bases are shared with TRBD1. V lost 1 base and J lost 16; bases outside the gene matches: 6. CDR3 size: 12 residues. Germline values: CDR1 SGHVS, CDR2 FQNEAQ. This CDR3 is CASSLVRGLDFF. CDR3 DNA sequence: TGTGCCAGCAGCTTAGTCAGGGGGCTCGATTTCTTC.

CDR3 in DNA: TGTGCCAGCAGCTTGCGGCCCGAGCGGAATTGGGAGCAGTTCTTC. This encodes CASSLRPERNWEQFF. This chain joins TRBV11-2 and TRBJ2-1; a possible D gene is TRBD2 (5 bases). Germline V gene data show CDR1 as SGHAT and CDR2 as FQNNGV. The V gene lost 3 bases and the J gene lost 10 bases, with 19 bases spanning the gap. The CDR3 is 15 residues long.

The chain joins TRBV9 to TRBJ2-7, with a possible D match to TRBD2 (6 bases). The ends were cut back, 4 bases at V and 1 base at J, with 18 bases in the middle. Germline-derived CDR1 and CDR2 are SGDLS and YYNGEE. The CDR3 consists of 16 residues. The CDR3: CASSPRLDLFSYEQYF. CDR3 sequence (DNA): TGTGCCAGCAGCCCCAGACTAGATCTTTTTTCCTACGAGCAGTACTTC.